This T cell receptor beta chain originates from a study of blood T cells in healthy people across ages. Study-wide points: The fall in TCR beta diversity per million T cells was roughly linear with age.

Remarks on this clonotype: What it binds is not known.

Sample-barcoded 5' priming and a J-beta primer mix drove a second PCR of about 6 to 11 cycles. TCRdb reanalysed the 5' RACE reads using MiXCR and keeps one entry per CDR3 protein. The data hold over 450,000 distinct CDR3 sequences, with nearly 25% observed a single time. The length of the CDR3 is 18 residues. Trimming cost V 4 bases and J 5 bases, with 27 bases left between them. Germline V lookup: CDR1 SGHRS, CDR2 YFSETQ. These records were also assigned to another study, of T cells of mothers and their children. This second study says: Donors were a few healthy Caucasian mothers and their six children. Using roughly 1.4 ug per 15 ul, all extracted RNA underwent cDNA synthesis. The yield was over 9 million TCR beta CDR3 reads from each mother and a few million from each child.

The genes are TRBV5-1 and TRBJ1-2; possibly TRBD1 for D (6 bases). Sequenced material: blood. This TCR was recovered from a boy between 5 and 17 years old in good health. The DNA of the CDR3 is TGCGCCAGCAGCCCCCTTGCACAGGGAGCTAATATAATATATGGCTACACCTTC. Amino acid sequence: CASSPLAQGANIIYGYTF.